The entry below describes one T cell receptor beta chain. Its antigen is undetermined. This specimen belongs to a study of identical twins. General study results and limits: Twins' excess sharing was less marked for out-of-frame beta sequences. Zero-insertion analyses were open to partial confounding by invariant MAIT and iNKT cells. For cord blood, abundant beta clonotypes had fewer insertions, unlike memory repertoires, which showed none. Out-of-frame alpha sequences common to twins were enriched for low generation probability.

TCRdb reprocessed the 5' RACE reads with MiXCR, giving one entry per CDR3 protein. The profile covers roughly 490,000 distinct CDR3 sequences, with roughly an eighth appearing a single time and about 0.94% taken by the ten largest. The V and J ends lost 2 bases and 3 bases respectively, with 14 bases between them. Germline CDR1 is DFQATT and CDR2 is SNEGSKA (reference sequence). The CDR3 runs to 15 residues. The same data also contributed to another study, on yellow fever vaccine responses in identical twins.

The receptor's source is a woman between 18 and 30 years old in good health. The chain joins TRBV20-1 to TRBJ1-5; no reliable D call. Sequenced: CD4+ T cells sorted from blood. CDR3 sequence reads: CSARKTGLHNQPQHF. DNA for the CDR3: TGCAGTGCTAGAAAGACGGGGTTGCACAATCAGCCCCAGCATTTT.